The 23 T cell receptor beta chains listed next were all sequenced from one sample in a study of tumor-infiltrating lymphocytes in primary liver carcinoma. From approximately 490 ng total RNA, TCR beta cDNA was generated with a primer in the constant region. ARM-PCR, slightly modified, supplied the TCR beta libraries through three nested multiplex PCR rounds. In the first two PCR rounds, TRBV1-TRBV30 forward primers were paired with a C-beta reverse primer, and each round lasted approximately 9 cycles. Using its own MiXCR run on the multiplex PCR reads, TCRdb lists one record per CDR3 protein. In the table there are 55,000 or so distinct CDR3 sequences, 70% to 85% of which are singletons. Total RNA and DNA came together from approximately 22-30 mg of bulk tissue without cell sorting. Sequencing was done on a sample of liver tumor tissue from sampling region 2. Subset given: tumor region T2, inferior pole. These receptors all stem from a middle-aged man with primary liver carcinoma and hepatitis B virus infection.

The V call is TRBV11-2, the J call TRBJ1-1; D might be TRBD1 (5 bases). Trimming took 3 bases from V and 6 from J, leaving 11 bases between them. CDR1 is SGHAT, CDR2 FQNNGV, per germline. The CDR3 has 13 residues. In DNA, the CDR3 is TGTGCCAGCAGCTTGGGGGGTAACGCTGAAGCTTTCTTT. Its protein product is CASSLGGNAEAFF.

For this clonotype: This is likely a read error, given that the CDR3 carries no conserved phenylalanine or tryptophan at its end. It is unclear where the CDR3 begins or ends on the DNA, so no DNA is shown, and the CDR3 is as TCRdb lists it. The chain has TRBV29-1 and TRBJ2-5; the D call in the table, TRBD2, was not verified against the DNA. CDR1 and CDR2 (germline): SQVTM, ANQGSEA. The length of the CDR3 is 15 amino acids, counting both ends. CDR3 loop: CSVRTSGSWAETQYS.

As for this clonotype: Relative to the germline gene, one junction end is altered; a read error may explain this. The CDR3 region has the DNA TGTGCCAGCAGCCATACTCCTGGAGGGGGGAAAGAGACCCACTCCTTC. Amino acid sequence: CASSHTPGGGKETHSF. This rearrangement joins TRBV11-2 to TRBJ2-5; TRBD1 or TRBD2 may be the D gene (6 bases each). The germline CDR1 and CDR2 sequences are SGHAT and FQNNGV. The CDR3 sequence is 16 residues long.

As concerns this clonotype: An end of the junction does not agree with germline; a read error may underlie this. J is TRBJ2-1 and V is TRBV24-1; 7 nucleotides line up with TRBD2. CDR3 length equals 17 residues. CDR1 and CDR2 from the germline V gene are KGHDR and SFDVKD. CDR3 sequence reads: CTTSEYSTTSSYNEQFF. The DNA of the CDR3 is TGTACCACCAGTGAATATTCTACGACTAGCTCCTACAATGAACAGTTCTTC.

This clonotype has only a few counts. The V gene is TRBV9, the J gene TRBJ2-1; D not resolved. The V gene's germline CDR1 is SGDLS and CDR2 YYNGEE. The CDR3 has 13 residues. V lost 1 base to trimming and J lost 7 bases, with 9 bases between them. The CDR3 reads CASSVIPRNEQFF. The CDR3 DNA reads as TGTGCCAGCAGCGTAATCCCCAGGAATGAGCAGTTCTTC.

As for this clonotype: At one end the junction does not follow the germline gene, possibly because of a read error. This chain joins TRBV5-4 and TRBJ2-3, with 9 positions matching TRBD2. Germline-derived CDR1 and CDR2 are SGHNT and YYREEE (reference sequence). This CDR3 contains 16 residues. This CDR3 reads CASSLRTSASTYTQYF. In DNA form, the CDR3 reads TGTGCCAGCAGCCTCCGGACTAGCGCCAGCACATATACGCAGTATTTT.

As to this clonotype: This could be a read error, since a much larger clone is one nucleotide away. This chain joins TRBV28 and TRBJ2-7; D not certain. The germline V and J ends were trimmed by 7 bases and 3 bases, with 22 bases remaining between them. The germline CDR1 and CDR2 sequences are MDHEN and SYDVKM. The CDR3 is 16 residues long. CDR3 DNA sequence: TGTGCCAGCATTTCCGCGTTACCCCCTGATATCTACGAGCAGTACTTC. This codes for CASISALPPDIYEQYF. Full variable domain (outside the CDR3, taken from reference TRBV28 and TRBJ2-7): DVKVTQSSRYLVKRTGEKVFLECVQDMDHENMFWYRQDPGLGLRLIYFSYDVKMKEKGDIPEGYSVSREKKERFSLILESASTNQTSMYLCASISALPPDIYEQYFGPGTRLTVT.

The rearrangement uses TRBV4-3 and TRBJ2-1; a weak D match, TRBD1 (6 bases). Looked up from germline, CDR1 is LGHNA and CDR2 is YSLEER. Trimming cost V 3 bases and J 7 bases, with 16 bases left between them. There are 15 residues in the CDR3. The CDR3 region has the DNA TGCGCCAGCAGCCATGACGGGACAAGGCAGAATGAGCAGTTCTTC. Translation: CASSHDGTRQNEQFF.

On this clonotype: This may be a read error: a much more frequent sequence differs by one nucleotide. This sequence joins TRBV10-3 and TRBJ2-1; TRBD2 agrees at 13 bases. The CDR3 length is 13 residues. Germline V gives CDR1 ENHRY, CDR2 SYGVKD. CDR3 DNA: TGTGCCACCGCCGGGACTAGCGGGAATGAGCACTTCTTC. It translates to CATAGTSGNEHFF.

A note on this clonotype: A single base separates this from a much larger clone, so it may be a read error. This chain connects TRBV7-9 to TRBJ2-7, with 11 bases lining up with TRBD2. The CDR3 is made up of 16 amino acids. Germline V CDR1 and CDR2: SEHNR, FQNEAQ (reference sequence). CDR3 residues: CANSPSSGGPSDEQYF. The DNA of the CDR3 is TGTGCCAACAGCCCATCTAGCGGGGGGCCCTCTGACGAGCAGTACTTC.

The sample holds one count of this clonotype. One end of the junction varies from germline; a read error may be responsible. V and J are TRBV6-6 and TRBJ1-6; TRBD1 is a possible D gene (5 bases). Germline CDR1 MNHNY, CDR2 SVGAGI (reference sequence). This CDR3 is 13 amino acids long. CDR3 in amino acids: CAGEGTYNSPIHF. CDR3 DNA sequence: TGTGCCGGCGAGGGGACGTATAATTCACCCATCCACTTT.

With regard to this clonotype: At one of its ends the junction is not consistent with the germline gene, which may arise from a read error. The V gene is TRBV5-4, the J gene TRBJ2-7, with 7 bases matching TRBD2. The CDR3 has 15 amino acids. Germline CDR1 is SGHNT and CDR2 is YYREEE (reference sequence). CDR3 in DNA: TGTGCCAGCGGCTCGGATCGCGGGAGCCTCTACGAGCAGTACTTT. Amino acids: CASGSDRGSLYEQYF.

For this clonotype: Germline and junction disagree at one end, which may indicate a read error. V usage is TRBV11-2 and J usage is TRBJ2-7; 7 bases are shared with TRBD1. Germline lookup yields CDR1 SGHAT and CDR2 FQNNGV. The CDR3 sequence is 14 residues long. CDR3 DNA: TGTGCCAGCAGCCCCCGGAGAGGGGGCTACGGGCAGTACTTC. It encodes CASSPRRGGYGQYF.

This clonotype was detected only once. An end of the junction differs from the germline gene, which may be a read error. This chain's CDR3 is CVTHDPGQGLRSGNQPQHF. The CDR3 coding sequence is TGTGTCACCCACGACCCGGGACAGGGGCTGAGGTCCGGCAATCAACCCCAGCATTTT. The chain joins TRBV10-3 to TRBJ1-5; TRBD1 aligns across 10 bases. CDR3 length: 19 residues. In germline, CDR1 is ENHRY, CDR2 SYGVKD.

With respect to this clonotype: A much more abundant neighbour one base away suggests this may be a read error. The CDR3 nucleotides read TGTGCCAGCAGCTTAAGTGGATACACCAGGGAGCTGTTTTTT. Its translation: CASSLSGYTRELFF. The gene calls are TRBV7-3 and TRBJ2-2; D gene unclear. Germline V gives CDR1 SGHTA, CDR2 FQGTGA. The CDR3 has 14 amino acids.

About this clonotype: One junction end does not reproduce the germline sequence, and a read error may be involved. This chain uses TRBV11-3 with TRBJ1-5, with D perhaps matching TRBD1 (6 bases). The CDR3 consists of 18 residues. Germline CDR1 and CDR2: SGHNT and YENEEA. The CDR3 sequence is CAGSQRTRQESSNQPQHF. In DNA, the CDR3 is TGTGCCGGCAGCCAAAGAACTCGACAGGAGAGTAGCAATCAGCCCCAACATTTT.

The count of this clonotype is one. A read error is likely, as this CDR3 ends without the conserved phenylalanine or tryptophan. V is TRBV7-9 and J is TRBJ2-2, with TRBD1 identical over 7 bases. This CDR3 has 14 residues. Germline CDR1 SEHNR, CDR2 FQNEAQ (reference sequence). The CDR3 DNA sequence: TGTATCAGTAGCTTAGAGGGGGCCGACGGGGAGCTGTTTCTT. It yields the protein CISSLEGADGELFL.

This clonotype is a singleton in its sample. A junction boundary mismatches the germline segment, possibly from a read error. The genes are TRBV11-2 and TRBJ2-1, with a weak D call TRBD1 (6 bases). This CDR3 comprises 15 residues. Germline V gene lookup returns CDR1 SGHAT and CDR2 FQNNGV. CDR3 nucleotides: TGCGCCAGCAGCTCCGGGACATGGGCTAAAGGTGAGCAGTTCTTC. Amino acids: CASSSGTWAKGEQFF.

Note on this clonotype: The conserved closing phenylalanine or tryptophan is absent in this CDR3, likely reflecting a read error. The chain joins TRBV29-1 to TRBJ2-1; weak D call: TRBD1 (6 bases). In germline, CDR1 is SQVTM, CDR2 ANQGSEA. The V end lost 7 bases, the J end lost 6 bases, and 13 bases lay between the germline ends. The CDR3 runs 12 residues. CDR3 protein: CSARTEGNEQFL. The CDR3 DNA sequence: TGCAGCGCCCGGACAGAGGGCAATGAGCAGTTCCTC.

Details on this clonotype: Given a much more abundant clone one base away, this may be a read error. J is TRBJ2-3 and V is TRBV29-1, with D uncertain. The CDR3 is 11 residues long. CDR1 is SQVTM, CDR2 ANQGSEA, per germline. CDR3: CSAWHADMQYF. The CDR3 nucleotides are TGCAGCGCCTGGCATGCAGATATGCAGTATTTT.

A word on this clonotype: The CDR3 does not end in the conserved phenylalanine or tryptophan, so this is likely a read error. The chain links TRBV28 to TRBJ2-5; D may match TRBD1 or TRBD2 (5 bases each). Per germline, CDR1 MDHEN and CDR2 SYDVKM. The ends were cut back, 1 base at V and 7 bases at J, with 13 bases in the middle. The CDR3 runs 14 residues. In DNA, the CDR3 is TGTGCCAGCAGTTTATTGGGGGTAAGAGCGACCCAGTACTTA. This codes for CASSLLGVRATQYL.

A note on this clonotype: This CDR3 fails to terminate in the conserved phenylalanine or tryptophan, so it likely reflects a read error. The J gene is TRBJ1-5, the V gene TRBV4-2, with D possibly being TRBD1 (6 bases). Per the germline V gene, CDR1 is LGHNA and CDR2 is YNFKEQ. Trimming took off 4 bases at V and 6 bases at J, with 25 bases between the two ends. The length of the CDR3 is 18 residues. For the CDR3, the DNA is TGTGCCAGCAGCCCCCACCTACGAGGAGGCACAGGGCCTCAGCCCCAGCATCTT. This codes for CASSPHLRGGTGPQPQHL.

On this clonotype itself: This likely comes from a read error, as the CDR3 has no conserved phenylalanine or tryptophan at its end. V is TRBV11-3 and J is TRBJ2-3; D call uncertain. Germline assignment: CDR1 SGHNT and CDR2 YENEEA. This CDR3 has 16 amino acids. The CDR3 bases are TGTGCCAGCAGCTTAGGTCCCGTAAAGGGCACAGATACACAGTATTAT. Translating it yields CASSLGPVKGTDTQYY.